This TCR beta chain is drawn from a study of cytomegalovirus exposure and HLA in healthy donors. Primers: 60 Vbeta forward and 13 Jbeta reverse. Some clones are missing from TCRdb's copy, which holds only in-frame ones; the method was immunoSEQ multiplex PCR. The sample shows around 150,000 clones, approximately 80% of them seen only once. V dropped 5 bases and J dropped 5 bases, with 18 bases sitting between them. The CDR3 contains 15 residues. CDR1 is MNHEY, CDR2 SMNVEV, per germline (reference sequence). The donors (healthy individuals) were bone marrow donors. The sequence was collected from a woman in her late teens or twenties in good health and CMV-seronegative. The specimen sequenced was PBMCs. The chain uses TRBV27 and TRBJ2-5, with D possibly matching TRBD2 (7 bases). CDR3 in DNA: TGTGCCAGCAGTCCGAGCTTCAGGGGAGGGGAGACCCAGTACTTC. The encoded protein is CASSPSFRGGETQYF.